This T cell receptor (beta chain) was identified during a study of CD8+CD57+ T cells in acquired aplastic anemia. Turning to the study itself: Isolated CD4+ and CD8+ cells, once sorted, yielded DNA averaging around 3.3 ug. CD4+ cells from healthy donors averaged roughly 11 million reads.

Genomic DNA, the template, was used for profiling of the TCR beta VDJ and CDR3. TCRdb reprocessed the reads with MiXCR, giving one entry per CDR3 protein. This sample has about 170,000 distinct CDR3 sequences, with 50% to 75% found just once. Study-level findings and limits: Controls did not differ significantly from patients in CD8+ Simpson's diversity.

This clonotype showed up many times. The antigen remains undetermined. The CDR3 sequence is 13 residues long. Germline assignment: CDR1 SGHVS and CDR2 FNYEAQ. The V end lost 4 bases, the J end lost 2 bases, and 8 bases lay between the germline ends. This TCR came from a human donor in good health. The sample taken for sequencing was sorted CD4+, CD8+, or CD8+CD57+ T cells (not recorded which) from PBMCs. The chain recombines TRBV7-6 with TRBJ1-1, with unresolved D. The CDR3 DNA reads as TGTGCCAGCAGCTCCCGATTAAACACTGAAGCTTTCTTT. Translation gives CASSSRLNTEAFF.